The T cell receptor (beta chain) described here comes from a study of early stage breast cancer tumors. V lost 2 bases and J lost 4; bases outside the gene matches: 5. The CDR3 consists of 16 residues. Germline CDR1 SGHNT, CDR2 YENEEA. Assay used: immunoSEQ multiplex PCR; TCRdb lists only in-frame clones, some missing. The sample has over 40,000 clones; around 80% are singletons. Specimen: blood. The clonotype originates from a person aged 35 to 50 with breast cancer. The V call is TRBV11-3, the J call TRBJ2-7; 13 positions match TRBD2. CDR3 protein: CASSLFTTSGRYEQYF. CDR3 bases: TGTGCCAGCAGCTTATTTACGACTAGCGGGAGGTACGAGCAGTACTTC.